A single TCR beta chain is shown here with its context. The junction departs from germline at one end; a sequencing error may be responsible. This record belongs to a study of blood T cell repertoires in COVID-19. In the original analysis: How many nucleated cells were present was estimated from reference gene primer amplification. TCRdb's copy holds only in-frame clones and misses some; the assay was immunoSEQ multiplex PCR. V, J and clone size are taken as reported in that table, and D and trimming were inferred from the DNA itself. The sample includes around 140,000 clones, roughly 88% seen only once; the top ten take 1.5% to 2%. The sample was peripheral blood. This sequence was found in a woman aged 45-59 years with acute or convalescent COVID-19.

CDR3 sequence (DNA): TGTGCCAGCAACTTATATATGAACACTGAAGCTTTCTTT. Translated, it gives CASNLYMNTEAFF. The rearrangement uses TRBV7-2 and TRBJ1-1; D unresolved. Germline assignment: CDR1 SGHTA and CDR2 FQGNSA. This CDR3 contains 13 residues.